This record covers a single TCR beta chain. As yet, its antigen is unknown. This sample is drawn from a study of cytomegalovirus exposure and HLA in healthy donors. Whole-study results and caveats: Accurate prediction of HLA-A and HLA-B alleles (for most subjects) was reportedly achieved from TCR beta sequences. According to the study, roughly 160 TCR beta chains were cytomegalovirus-associated. Most observed TCR sequences were rare, whereas some public TCRs were detected in many donors.

The germline V and J ends were trimmed by 7 bases and 3 bases, with 16 bases remaining between them. The CDR3 extends over 14 amino acids. Germline V gene sequence: CDR1 MDHEN, CDR2 SYDVKM. A multiplex PCR was run with 60 Vbeta primers and 13 Jbeta primers. The table came from immunoSEQ multiplex PCR; TCRdb's copy has only in-frame clones and leaves some out. The table shows 180,000 or so clones, with around 70% occurring only once. The rearrangement links TRBV28 to TRBJ2-7; the D is unclear. This TCR was sampled from a male donor in good health and CMV-seronegative. Sequencing used PBMCs. This CDR3 is CASTPYNIDYEQYF. CDR3 bases: TGTGCCAGCACACCTTACAATATTGACTACGAGCAGTACTTC.